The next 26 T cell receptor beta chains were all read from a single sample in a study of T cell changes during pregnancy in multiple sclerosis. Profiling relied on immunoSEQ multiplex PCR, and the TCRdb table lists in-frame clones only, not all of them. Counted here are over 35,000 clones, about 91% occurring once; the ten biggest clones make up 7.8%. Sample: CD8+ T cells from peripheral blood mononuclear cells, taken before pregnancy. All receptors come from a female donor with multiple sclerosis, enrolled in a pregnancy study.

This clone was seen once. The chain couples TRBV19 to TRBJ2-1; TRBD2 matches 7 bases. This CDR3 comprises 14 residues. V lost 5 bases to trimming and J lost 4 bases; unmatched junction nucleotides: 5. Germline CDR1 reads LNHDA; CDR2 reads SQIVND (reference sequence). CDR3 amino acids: CASSWGTTYNEQFF. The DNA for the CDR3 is TGTGCCAGTAGTTGGGGGACTACATACAATGAGCAGTTCTTC.

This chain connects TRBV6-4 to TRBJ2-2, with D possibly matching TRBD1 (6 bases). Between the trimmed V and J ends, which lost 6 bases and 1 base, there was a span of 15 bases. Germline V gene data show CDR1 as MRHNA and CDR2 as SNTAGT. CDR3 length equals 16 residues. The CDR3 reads CASSPDRIQNTGELFF. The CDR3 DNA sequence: TGTGCCAGCAGCCCTGACAGGATTCAGAACACCGGGGAGCTGTTTTTT.

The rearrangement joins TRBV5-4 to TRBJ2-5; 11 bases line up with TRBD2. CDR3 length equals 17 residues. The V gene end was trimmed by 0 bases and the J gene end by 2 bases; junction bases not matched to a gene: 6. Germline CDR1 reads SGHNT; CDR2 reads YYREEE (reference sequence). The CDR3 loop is CASSLAVRTSGQETQYF. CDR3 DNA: TGTGCCAGCAGCTTGGCCGTCCGGACTAGCGGGCAAGAGACCCAGTACTTC.

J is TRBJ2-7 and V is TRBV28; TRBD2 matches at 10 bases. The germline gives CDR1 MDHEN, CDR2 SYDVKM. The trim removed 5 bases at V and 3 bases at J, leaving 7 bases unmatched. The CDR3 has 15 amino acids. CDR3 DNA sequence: TGTGCCAGCAGTAAAACACTAGCGGGATACTACGAGCAGTACTTC. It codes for CASSKTLAGYYEQYF.

The CDR3: CASSLLRSYNSPLHF. The CDR3 DNA is TGTGCCAGCAGTTTATTGAGGTCCTATAATTCACCCCTCCACTTT. The rearrangement uses TRBV28 and TRBJ1-6; D call uncertain. In germline, CDR1 is MDHEN, CDR2 SYDVKM. The CDR3 is 15 amino acids. V lost 1 base to trimming and J lost 1 base, with 5 bases between them. Complete variable domain (other parts from reference TRBV28 and TRBJ1-6): DVKVTQSSRYLVKRTGEKVFLECVQDMDHENMFWYRQDPGLGLRLIYFSYDVKMKEKGDIPEGYSVSREKKERFSLILESASTNQTSMYLCASSLLRSYNSPLHFGNGTRLTVT.

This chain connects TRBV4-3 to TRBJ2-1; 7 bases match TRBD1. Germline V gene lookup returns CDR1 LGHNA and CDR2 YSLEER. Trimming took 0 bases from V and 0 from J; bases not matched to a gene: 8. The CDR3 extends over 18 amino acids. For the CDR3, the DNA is TGCGCCAGCAGCCAAGAGCCTATAGGGGGCGCCTCCTACAATGAGCAGTTCTTC. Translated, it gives CASSQEPIGGASYNEQFF.

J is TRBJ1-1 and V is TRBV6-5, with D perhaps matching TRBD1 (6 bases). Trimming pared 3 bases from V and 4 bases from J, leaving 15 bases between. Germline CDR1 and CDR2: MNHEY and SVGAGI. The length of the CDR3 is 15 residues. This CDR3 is CASSYQRGAGTEAFF. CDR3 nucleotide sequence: TGTGCCAGCAGTTATCAGCGGGGGGCCGGCACTGAAGCTTTCTTT.

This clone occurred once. The CDR3: CASSSSGTSTYEQYF. For the CDR3, the DNA is TGTGCCAGCAGCTCCTCCGGGACTAGTACCTACGAGCAGTACTTC. V is TRBV9 and J is TRBJ2-7; 8 bases are shared with TRBD2. J gave up 2 bases and V 4 bases, and 8 bases lay outside the gene matches. This CDR3 contains 15 residues. Per germline, CDR1 SGDLS and CDR2 YYNGEE.

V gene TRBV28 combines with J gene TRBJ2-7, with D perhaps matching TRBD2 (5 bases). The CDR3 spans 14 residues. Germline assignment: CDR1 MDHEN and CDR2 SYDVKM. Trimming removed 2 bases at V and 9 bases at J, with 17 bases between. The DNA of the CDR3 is TGTGCCAGCAGTTTACTGGAGACTCGGGCGGGGCAGTACTTC. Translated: CASSLLETRAGQYF. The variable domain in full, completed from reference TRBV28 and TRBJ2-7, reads DVKVTQSSRYLVKRTGEKVFLECVQDMDHENMFWYRQDPGLGLRLIYFSYDVKMKEKGDIPEGYSVSREKKERFSLILESASTNQTSMYLCASSLLETRAGQYFGPGTRLTVT.

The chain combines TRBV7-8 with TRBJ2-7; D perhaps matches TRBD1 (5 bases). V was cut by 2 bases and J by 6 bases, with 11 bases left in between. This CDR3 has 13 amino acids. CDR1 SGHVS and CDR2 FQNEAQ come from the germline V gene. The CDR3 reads CASSLLLGAEQYF. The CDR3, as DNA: TGTGCCAGCAGCTTACTGCTTGGGGCCGAGCAGTACTTC.

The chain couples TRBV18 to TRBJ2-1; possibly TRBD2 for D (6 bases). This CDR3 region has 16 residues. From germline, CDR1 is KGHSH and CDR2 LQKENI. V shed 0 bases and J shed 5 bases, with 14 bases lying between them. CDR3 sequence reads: CASSPPVSGAHNEQFF. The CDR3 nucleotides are TGTGCCAGCTCACCACCAGTTAGCGGCGCCCACAATGAGCAGTTCTTC.

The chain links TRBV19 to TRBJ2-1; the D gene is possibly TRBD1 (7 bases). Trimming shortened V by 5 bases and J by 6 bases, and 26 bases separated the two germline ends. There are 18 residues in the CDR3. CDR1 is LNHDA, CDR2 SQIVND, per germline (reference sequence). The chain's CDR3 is CASSDIRWRDSVFNEQFF. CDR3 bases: TGTGCCAGTAGTGACATTCGGTGGCGGGACAGTGTATTCAATGAGCAGTTCTTC.

The DNA of the CDR3 is TGCGCCAGCAGCTTCGGAGGGACAGGGGACTACGAGCAGTACTTC. It specifies CASSFGGTGDYEQYF. The chain recombines TRBV4-1 with TRBJ2-7; 10 bases map to TRBD1. V was pared by 5 bases and J by 3 bases, with 7 bases of the junction left unmatched. The length of the CDR3 is 15 residues. Germline assignment: CDR1 MGHRA and CDR2 YSYEKL.

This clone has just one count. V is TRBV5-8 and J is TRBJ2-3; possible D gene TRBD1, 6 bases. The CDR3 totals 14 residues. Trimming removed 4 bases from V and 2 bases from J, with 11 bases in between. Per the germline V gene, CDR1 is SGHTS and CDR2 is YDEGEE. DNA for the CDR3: TGTGCCAGCAGCCGACAGGTCTTCACAGATACGCAGTATTTT. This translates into CASSRQVFTDTQYF.

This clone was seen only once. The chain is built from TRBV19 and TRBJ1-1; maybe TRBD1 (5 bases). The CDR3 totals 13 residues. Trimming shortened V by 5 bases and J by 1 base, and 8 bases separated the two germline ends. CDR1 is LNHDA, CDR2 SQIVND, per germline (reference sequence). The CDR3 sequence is CASSLRENTEAFF. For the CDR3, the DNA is TGTGCCAGTAGTCTCAGGGAGAACACTGAAGCTTTCTTT.

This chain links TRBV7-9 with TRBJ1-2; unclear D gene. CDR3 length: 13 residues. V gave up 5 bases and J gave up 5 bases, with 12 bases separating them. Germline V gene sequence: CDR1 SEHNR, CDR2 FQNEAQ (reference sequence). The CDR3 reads CASSAGAEYGYTF. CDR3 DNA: TGTGCCAGCAGCGCGGGCGCGGAATATGGCTACACCTTC.

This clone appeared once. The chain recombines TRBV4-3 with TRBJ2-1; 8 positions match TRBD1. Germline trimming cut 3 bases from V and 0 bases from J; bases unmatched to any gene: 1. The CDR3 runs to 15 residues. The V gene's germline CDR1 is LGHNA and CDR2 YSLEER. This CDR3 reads CASSHGQGSYNEQFF. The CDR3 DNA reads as TGCGCCAGCAGCCACGGACAGGGCTCCTACAATGAGCAGTTCTTC.

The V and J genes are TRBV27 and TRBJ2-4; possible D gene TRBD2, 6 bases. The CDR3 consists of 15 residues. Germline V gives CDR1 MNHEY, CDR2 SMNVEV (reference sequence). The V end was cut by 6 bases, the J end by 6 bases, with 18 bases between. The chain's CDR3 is CASSAVLGGGNIQYF. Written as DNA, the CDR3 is TGTGCCAGCAGCGCAGTCCTGGGGGGTGGAAACATTCAGTACTTC.

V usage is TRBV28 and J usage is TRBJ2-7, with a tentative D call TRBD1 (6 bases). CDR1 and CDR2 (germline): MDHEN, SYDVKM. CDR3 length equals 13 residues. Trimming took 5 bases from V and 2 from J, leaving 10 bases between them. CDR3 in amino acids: CASSNHRAYEQYF. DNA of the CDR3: TGTGCCAGCAGTAACCACAGGGCCTACGAGCAGTACTTC.

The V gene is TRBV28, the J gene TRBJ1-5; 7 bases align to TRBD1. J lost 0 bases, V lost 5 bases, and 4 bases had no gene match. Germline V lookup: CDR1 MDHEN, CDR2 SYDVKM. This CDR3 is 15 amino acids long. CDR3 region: CASSPRQGSNQPQHF. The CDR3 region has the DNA TGTGCCAGCAGTCCCCGACAGGGTAGCAATCAGCCCCAGCATTTT.

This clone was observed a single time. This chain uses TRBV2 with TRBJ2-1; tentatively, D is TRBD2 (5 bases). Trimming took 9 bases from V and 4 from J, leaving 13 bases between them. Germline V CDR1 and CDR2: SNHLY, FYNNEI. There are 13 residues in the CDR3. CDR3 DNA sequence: TGTGCCAGTTCCCGGGGATCGTACAATGAGCAGTTCTTC. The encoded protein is CASSRGSYNEQFF.

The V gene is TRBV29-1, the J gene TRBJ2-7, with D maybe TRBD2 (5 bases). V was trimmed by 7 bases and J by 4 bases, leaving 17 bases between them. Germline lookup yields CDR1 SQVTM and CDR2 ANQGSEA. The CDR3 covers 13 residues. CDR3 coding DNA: TGCAGCGCGGGGAGTCCCCCTTTATACGAGCAGTACTTC. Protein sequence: CSAGSPPLYEQYF.

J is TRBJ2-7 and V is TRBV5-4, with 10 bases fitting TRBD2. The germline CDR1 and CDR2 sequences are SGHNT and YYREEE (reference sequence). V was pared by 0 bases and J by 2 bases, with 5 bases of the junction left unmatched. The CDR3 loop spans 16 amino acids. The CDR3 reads CASSLALAGVTYEQYF. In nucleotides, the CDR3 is TGTGCCAGCAGCTTGGCTCTAGCGGGAGTCACCTACGAGCAGTACTTC.

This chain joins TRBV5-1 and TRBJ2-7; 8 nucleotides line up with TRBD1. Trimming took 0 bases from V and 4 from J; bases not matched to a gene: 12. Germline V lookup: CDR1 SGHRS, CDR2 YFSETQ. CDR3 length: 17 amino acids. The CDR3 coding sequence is TGCGCCAGCAGCTTGGGTTTCGGCAGGGGGCGTTCGTACGAGCAGTACTTC. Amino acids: CASSLGFGRGRSYEQYF.

CDR3 bases: TGTGCCAGCAGTCCGACAGGGTACTACAATGAGCAGTTCTTC. Translated, it gives CASSPTGYYNEQFF. This chain links TRBV27 with TRBJ2-1, with 7 nucleotides matching TRBD1. The germline V gene has CDR1 MNHEY and CDR2 SMNVEV (reference sequence). There are 14 residues in the CDR3. Germline trimming cut 5 bases from V and 3 bases from J; bases unmatched to any gene: 4.

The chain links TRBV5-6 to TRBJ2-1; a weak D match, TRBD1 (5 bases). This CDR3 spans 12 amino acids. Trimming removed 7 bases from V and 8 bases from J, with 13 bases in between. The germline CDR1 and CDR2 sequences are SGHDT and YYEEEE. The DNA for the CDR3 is TGTGCCAGCGGAAATGTACAGGATGAGCAGTTCTTC. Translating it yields CASGNVQDEQFF.